This T cell receptor beta chain was recorded in a study of shared clonotypes between healthy human individuals. The wider study: CD8 memory received one plate per donor, CD8 naive two, CD4 memory three and CD4 naive three.

Points on this clone: Antigen: not known.

Regarding the study as a whole: Specimens sampled were limited to blood, with tissue repertoires likely differing. Shared clonotypes: 4.5% to 6.5% naive CD4, under 4% naive CD8, over 2% memory CD4, more than 0.3% memory CD8.

Sorted-subset replicate PCRs used 150 to 200 ng of genomic DNA. This amount corresponded to tens of thousands of T cell genomes. Produced via immunoSEQ multiplex PCR; TCRdb's table is partial and in-frame only. This table holds fewer than 850,000 clones, just over 95% found once. Positively selected for CCR7, the CD45RO-negative cells used as naive CD8 cells excluded terminally differentiated effector memory CD45RA+ cells. Germline loops: CDR1 MGHRA, CDR2 YSYEKL. This CDR3 is built from 18 residues. V was shortened by 1 base and J by 5 bases, with 21 bases between the two germline ends. Material for sequencing was naive CD8+ T cells sorted from blood. The TCR comes from a man aged 25 to 40 in good health. The chain couples TRBV4-1 to TRBJ2-1; weak D call: TRBD1 (6 bases). The CDR3 sequence is CASSQVTPPDRRHNEQFF. CDR3 bases: TGCGCCAGCAGCCAAGTTACCCCCCCGGACAGACGTCACAATGAGCAGTTCTTC.